What follows are 19 T cell receptor beta chains derived from one specimen sequenced in a study of shared clonotypes between healthy human individuals. Naive-designated CD8 cells lacked CD45RO, were positively enriched for CCR7, and omitted terminally differentiated effector memory CD45RA+ cells. This table comes from immunoSEQ multiplex PCR, and its TCRdb copy is limited to in-frame clones, with some not included. This table holds 600,000 or so clones, 90% to 95% found once. The sequenced material came from naive CD8+ T cells sorted from blood. The source is a young woman in good health.

This rearrangement joins TRBV6-5 to TRBJ1-2; D unresolved. Per the germline V gene, CDR1 is MNHEY and CDR2 is SVGAGI. Trimming cost V 4 bases and J 8 bases, with 20 bases left between them. The CDR3 has 15 amino acids. The CDR3 loop is CASSSYLEGPFGYTF. DNA of the CDR3: TGTGCCAGCAGTTCATACCTAGAAGGGCCCTTCGGCTACACCTTC.

The chain employs TRBV27 and TRBJ2-1; D gene ambiguous. The ends were cut back, 7 bases at V and 4 bases at J, with 14 bases in the middle. This CDR3 region has 14 residues. Germline values: CDR1 MNHEY, CDR2 SMNVEV (reference sequence). CDR3 coding DNA: TGTGCCAGCATGAGTTTTGGGCTTTACAATGAGCAGTTCTTC. Its translation: CASMSFGLYNEQFF.

This chain links TRBV4-1 with TRBJ2-7, with 9 bases lining up with TRBD1. The CDR3 sequence is 14 residues long. CDR1 is MGHRA, CDR2 YSYEKL, per germline. Trimming cost V 5 bases and J 4 bases; bases outside gene matches: 6. This chain's CDR3 is CASSEGQGHYEQYF. CDR3 in DNA: TGCGCCAGCAGCGAGGGACAGGGCCATTACGAGCAGTACTTC.

V is TRBV27 and J is TRBJ2-7; possibly TRBD1 for D (6 bases). The V end lost 2 bases, the J end lost 5 bases, and 13 bases lay between the germline ends. The CDR3 spans 14 residues. CDR1 and CDR2 from the germline V gene are MNHEY and SMNVEV (reference sequence). The CDR3 region has the DNA TGTGCCAGCAGTTTAGGAAGGGGGTCCGACGAGCAGTACTTC. Translated, it gives CASSLGRGSDEQYF.

The chain joins TRBV19 to TRBJ1-1; tentative D call: TRBD1 (5 bases). Trimming took off 6 bases at V and 11 bases at J, with 19 bases between the two ends. This CDR3 contains 13 residues. Germline CDR1 reads LNHDA; CDR2 reads SQIVND (reference sequence). The CDR3 loop is CASRRPTGRRAFF. The CDR3 bases are TGTGCCAGTAGGCGCCCAACGGGACGCCGGGCTTTCTTT.

V and J are TRBV7-9 and TRBJ2-1; D may be TRBD1 or TRBD2 (5 bases each). The CDR3 is 15 residues long. V shed 6 bases and J shed 4 bases, with 16 bases lying between them. From germline, CDR1 is SEHNR and CDR2 FQNEAQ (reference sequence). CDR3 nucleotides: TGTGCCAGCAGTCCACGGGACCGCCGATACAATGAGCAGTTCTTC. Translated, it gives CASSPRDRRYNEQFF.

This sequence joins TRBV13 and TRBJ2-5; perhaps TRBD1 as D (5 bases). The J call is doubtful: the DNA matches TRBJ2-7 better. The CDR3 sequence is 14 residues long. Germline lookup yields CDR1 PRHDT and CDR2 FYEKMQ (reference sequence). Here the CDR3 reads CASSADSQSYEQYF. DNA of the CDR3: TGTGCCAGCAGCGCTGACAGCCAGTCCTACGAGCAGTACTTC.

The chain employs TRBV2 and TRBJ2-7; TRBD1 is a possible D gene (5 bases). The germline gives CDR1 SNHLY, CDR2 FYNNEI. Deletions cut 5 bases from V and 3 bases from J, with 14 bases between. The CDR3 has 14 amino acids. The CDR3 reads CASSLRVGSYEQYF. The CDR3 coding sequence is TGTGCCAGCAGTCTCAGGGTGGGAAGCTACGAGCAGTACTTC.

V and J are TRBV7-9 and TRBJ1-1; D call uncertain. Trimming shortened V by 1 base and J by 3 bases, and 9 bases separated the two germline ends. Germline-derived CDR1 and CDR2 are SEHNR and FQNEAQ (reference sequence). CDR3 length: 14 residues. CDR3 protein: CASSLVLRDTEAFF. The CDR3 region has the DNA TGTGCCAGCAGCTTAGTTTTGAGGGACACTGAAGCTTTCTTT. The full variable domain, completed using reference TRBV7-9 and TRBJ1-1, is DTGVSQNPRHKITKRGQNVTFRCDPISEHNRLYWYRQTLGQGPEFLTYFQNEAQLEKSRLLSDRFSAERPKGSFSTLEIQRTEQGDSAMYLCASSLVLRDTEAFFGQGTRLTVV.

The genes are TRBV28 and TRBJ2-3, with 12 bases fitting TRBD2. V shed 5 bases and J 10 bases; nucleotides not matched to a gene: 16. The CDR3 loop spans 17 amino acids. Germline CDR1 and CDR2: MDHEN and SYDVKM. In DNA, the CDR3 is TGTGCCAGCAGTACCTCCGACCTAGCGGGAGGGGAGGACGCGCAGTATTTT. It specifies CASSTSDLAGGEDAQYF.

The chain combines TRBV7-6 with TRBJ2-7; 8 positions match TRBD1. CDR1 is SGHVS and CDR2 is FNYEAQ in the germline V gene. CDR3 length equals 14 residues. Trimming at V came to 4 bases and at J to 9 bases, leaving 11 bases not matched to a gene. The CDR3 here is CASSSGTGHGGQYF. CDR3 DNA: TGTGCCAGCAGCTCCGGGACAGGCCACGGGGGGCAGTACTTC.

The V call is TRBV4-1, the J call TRBJ2-1; TRBD2 matches at 12 bases. This CDR3 region has 16 residues. Germline V lookup: CDR1 MGHRA, CDR2 YSYEKL. The trim removed 2 bases at V and 5 bases at J, leaving 4 bases unmatched. The CDR3 loop reads CASSQMGLAGDNEQFF. The CDR3 DNA reads as TGCGCCAGCAGCCAAATGGGACTAGCGGGCGACAATGAGCAGTTCTTC.

This chain uses TRBV7-9 with TRBJ2-7; D may be TRBD1 (5 bases). CDR3 length: 12 residues. Germline V gene lookup returns CDR1 SEHNR and CDR2 FQNEAQ (reference sequence). Trimming took off 2 bases at V and 3 bases at J, with 5 bases between the two ends. The DNA of the CDR3 is TGTGCCAGCAGCTTACAGGGCTACGAGCAGTACTTC. Protein sequence: CASSLQGYEQYF.

Points on this clone: Relative to the germline gene, one junction end is altered; a read error may explain this. The V and J genes are TRBV4-1 and TRBJ2-1, with D perhaps TRBD2 (5 bases). This CDR3 contains 12 residues. Germline CDR1 and CDR2: MGHRA and YSYEKL. For the CDR3, the DNA is TGCGCCAACAGCCAAAAGCGGAGTGAGCAGTTCTTC. The encoded protein is CANSQKRSEQFF.

J is TRBJ2-1 and V is TRBV6-5; no reliable D call. V lost 0 bases, J lost 7 bases, and 7 bases lay in between. The CDR3 contains 13 residues. Germline CDR1 reads MNHEY; CDR2 reads SVGAGI. CDR3 nucleotide sequence: TGTGCCAGCAGTTACTCGTCGAAGAATGAGCAGTTCTTC. Translated, it gives CASSYSSKNEQFF.

The chain combines TRBV7-9 with TRBJ1-5; D gene ambiguous. Germline V gives CDR1 SEHNR, CDR2 FQNEAQ (reference sequence). V lost 4 bases and J 2 bases, leaving 18 bases between the germline ends. CDR3 size: 17 residues. CDR3 sequence: CASSSDPAGGGNQPQHF. As DNA, the CDR3 is TGTGCCAGCAGCTCGGATCCCGCAGGAGGAGGCAATCAGCCCCAGCATTTT.

This chain joins TRBV5-3 and TRBJ2-7, with D hard to call. TRBV5-3 is recorded as an ORF, its role being uncertain. Deletions cut 0 bases from V and 0 bases from J, with 13 bases between. The CDR3 consists of 16 residues. The CDR3 coding sequence is TGTGCCAGAAGCTTGGATGGCAGCGAACCCTCCTACGAGCAGTACTTC. Translated: CARSLDGSEPSYEQYF.

Comments on this clone: Other DNA sequences in this specimen translate into the identical CDR3. The V and J genes are TRBV13 and TRBJ1-3, with D possibly TRBD1 on 5 matching bases. V gave up 0 bases and J gave up 2 bases, with 8 bases separating them. CDR1 and CDR2 (germline): PRHDT, FYEKMQ (reference sequence). CDR3 length equals 15 residues. The CDR3 bases are TGTGCCAGCAGCTTAGGGCGGGGCGCTGGAAACACCATATATTTT. Its translation is CASSLGRGAGNTIYF.

The rearrangement uses TRBV2 and TRBJ2-1; D remains unclear. The CDR3 has 12 residues. Per germline, CDR1 SNHLY and CDR2 FYNNEI. V was trimmed by 6 bases and J by 7 bases, leaving 10 bases between them. CDR3 region: CASSPEVNEQFF. CDR3 DNA: TGTGCCAGCAGCCCTGAGGTAAATGAGCAGTTCTTC.